The 21 T cell receptor beta chains listed next were all sequenced from one sample in a study of cytomegalovirus exposure and HLA in healthy donors (dated by TCRdb to about 2017). The library was prepared using the immunoSEQ multiplex PCR assay. TCRdb provides this immuneACCESS table in a form limited to in-frame rearrangements. Some clones are lacking; in checked studies, under half of them reflect an unresolved V gene, and why the rest are absent is not known. In this sample the table shows some 70,000 clones, around four fifths of which occur a single time. The top ten constitute about 3% of the sample. Sequencing input: PBMCs. These receptors all come from a young man in good health and CMV-seronegative.

The chain's CDR3 is CASGQVSYEQYF. The CDR3 bases are TGTGCCAGCGGACAGGTCTCCTACGAGCAGTACTTC. V gene TRBV27 combines with J gene TRBJ2-7, with 7 bases matching TRBD1. V shed 8 bases and J 0 bases; nucleotides not matched to a gene: 1. The V gene's germline CDR1 is MNHEY and CDR2 SMNVEV (reference sequence). The CDR3 covers 12 residues.

This clone was counted between two and nine times. This chain uses TRBV5-4 with TRBJ1-2; 8 bases match TRBD1. The CDR3 is made up of 13 amino acids. Germline V lookup: CDR1 SGHNT, CDR2 YYREEE (reference sequence). V was pared by 4 bases and J by 8 bases, with 7 bases of the junction left unmatched. In DNA, the CDR3 is TGTGCCAGCAGCCTGACAGGGGCGGGCGGCTACACCTTC. Encoded protein: CASSLTGAGGYTF.

The rearrangement links TRBV10-2 to TRBJ2-5, with D hard to call. Germline CDR1 WSHSY, CDR2 SAAADI. This CDR3 has 13 amino acids. The V end was cut by 6 bases, the J end by 1 base, with 9 bases between. CDR3 DNA: TGCGCCAGCAGCCGACACCTCCAAGAGACCCAGTACTTC. The encoded protein is CASSRHLQETQYF.

For the CDR3, the DNA is TGTGCCAGCAGCTTAGCGGGAGAGAGTTCACCCCTCCACTTT. Its protein is CASSLAGESSPLHF. This rearrangement joins TRBV7-9 to TRBJ1-6; D is undetermined. Germline V gene lookup returns CDR1 SEHNR and CDR2 FQNEAQ (reference sequence). The V and J ends lost 0 bases and 9 bases respectively, with 9 bases between them. This CDR3 spans 14 amino acids.

The chain has TRBV15 and TRBJ1-4, with 8 bases fitting TRBD1. This CDR3 is built from 17 residues. Looked up from germline, CDR1 is LNHNV and CDR2 is YYDKDF (reference sequence). The V segment lost 0 bases and the J segment 8 bases; nucleotides outside the gene matches: 11. The DNA of the CDR3 is TGTGCCACCAGCAGAGACCTCCAGGACAGGGCGGGCGAAAAACTGTTTTTT. This sequence encodes CATSRDLQDRAGEKLFF.

The chain uses TRBV2 and TRBJ2-2, with a weak D call TRBD2 (6 bases). CDR3 length equals 15 residues. Trimming cost V 5 bases and J 4 bases, with 14 bases left between them. Germline lookup yields CDR1 SNHLY and CDR2 FYNNEI. In DNA, the CDR3 is TGTGCCAGCAGTTTGCAGGGACTGGGCACCGGGGAGCTGTTTTTT. Protein product: CASSLQGLGTGELFF.

This chain links TRBV2 with TRBJ2-5; D remains ambiguous. With 8 bases removed from V and 0 bases from J, the gap between germline ends came to 13 bases. CDR1 SNHLY and CDR2 FYNNEI come from the germline V gene. This CDR3 comprises 14 residues. The CDR3 here is CASLLEAYQETQYF. The CDR3 DNA is TGTGCCAGCCTTTTGGAAGCGTACCAAGAGACCCAGTACTTC.

V usage is TRBV27 and J usage is TRBJ2-6, with D unclear. The CDR3 runs to 15 residues. V lost 4 bases and J 0 bases, leaving 7 bases between the germline ends. Germline assignment: CDR1 MNHEY and CDR2 SMNVEV (reference sequence). The CDR3 reads CASSSISSGANVLTF. Here the CDR3 DNA reads TGTGCCAGCAGTTCCATCAGCTCTGGGGCCAACGTCCTGACTTTC.

This clone was seen only once. This chain uses TRBV2 with TRBJ2-5; the D gene is possibly TRBD1 (5 bases). V gave up 6 bases and J gave up 0 bases, with 11 bases separating them. CDR3 length: 14 amino acids. Germline loops: CDR1 SNHLY, CDR2 FYNNEI. As DNA, the CDR3 is TGTGCCAGCAGGAAGACAGTGAACCAAGAGACCCAGTACTTC. It is translated as CASRKTVNQETQYF.

The genes are TRBV27 and TRBJ2-1; 8 nucleotides align to TRBD1. The junction had 10 bases not matched to a gene; V was cut back by 5 bases and J by 7 bases. Germline CDR1 MNHEY, CDR2 SMNVEV (reference sequence). The length of the CDR3 is 15 residues. The CDR3 loop is CASSGGDRLKNEQFF. In nucleotides, the CDR3 is TGTGCCAGCAGTGGAGGGGACAGGCTCAAGAATGAGCAGTTCTTC.

J is TRBJ1-1 and V is TRBV27; TRBD1 might be the D (5 bases). This CDR3 is 13 amino acids long. Looked up from germline, CDR1 is MNHEY and CDR2 is SMNVEV (reference sequence). Between the trimmed V and J ends, which lost 7 bases and 12 bases, there was a span of 21 bases. The chain's CDR3 is CASNIRGGVVPFF. CDR3 DNA: TGTGCCAGCAATATTCGCGGGGGGGTTGTACCTTTCTTT.

The chain links TRBV11-2 to TRBJ2-2; perhaps TRBD1 as D (6 bases). CDR3 length: 14 amino acids. Germline V CDR1 and CDR2: SGHAT, FQNNGV. V was trimmed by 1 base and J by 6 bases, leaving 9 bases between them. CDR3 loop: CASSLGGQAGELFF. CDR3 coding DNA: TGTGCCAGCAGCTTAGGGGGGCAGGCCGGGGAGCTGTTTTTT.

The chain combines TRBV11-3 with TRBJ2-5; TRBD2 agrees at 9 bases. The V gene's germline CDR1 is SGHNT and CDR2 YENEEA. V shed 5 bases, J shed 2 bases, and the junction held 6 bases outside the gene matches. The CDR3 extends over 15 amino acids. This CDR3 is CASSPGTSTQETQYF. CDR3 sequence (DNA): TGTGCCAGCAGCCCCGGGACTAGCACTCAAGAGACCCAGTACTTC.

The V call is TRBV6-6, the J call TRBJ1-5, with D possibly matching TRBD1 (5 bases). The CDR3 totals 16 residues. Germline assignment: CDR1 MNHNY and CDR2 SVGAGI (reference sequence). Trimming removed 2 bases from V and 4 bases from J, with 15 bases in between. CDR3 in amino acids: CASSYAGPLRNQPQHF. The CDR3 DNA is TGTGCCAGCAGTTACGCAGGGCCATTGAGAAATCAGCCCCAGCATTTT.

The V gene is TRBV5-1, the J gene TRBJ2-3, with D possibly being TRBD2 (6 bases). Between the trimmed V and J ends, which lost 4 bases and 5 bases, there was a span of 17 bases. The CDR3 loop spans 15 amino acids. Per the germline V gene, CDR1 is SGHRS and CDR2 is YFSETQ. The CDR3 is CASSPPGLGGDTQYF. Here the CDR3 DNA reads TGCGCCAGCAGCCCTCCGGGCCTCGGGGGAGATACGCAGTATTTT.

The CDR3 nucleotides are TGTGCCTGGTCGGGACTAGCGGGGAAGGCAGATACGCAGTATTTT. This codes for CAWSGLAGKADTQYF. The rearrangement joins TRBV30 to TRBJ2-3, with 13 bases lining up with TRBD2. Germline V gene lookup returns CDR1 GTSNPN and CDR2 SVGIG (reference sequence). V lost 5 bases and J lost 4; bases outside the gene matches: 6. This CDR3 comprises 15 residues.

The V and J genes are TRBV28 and TRBJ2-5; maybe TRBD2 (7 bases). V lost 5 bases and J 3 bases, leaving 10 bases between the germline ends. Germline loops: CDR1 MDHEN, CDR2 SYDVKM. The CDR3 has 13 residues. In DNA form, the CDR3 reads TGTGCCAGCAGTAAGGGGGGGAAAGAGACCCAGTACTTC. Amino acids: CASSKGGKETQYF.

V and J are TRBV5-4 and TRBJ1-4; 7 bases line up with TRBD1. CDR1 and CDR2 from the germline V gene are SGHNT and YYREEE (reference sequence). The CDR3 spans 15 residues. The V and J ends lost 4 bases and 5 bases, in that order; junction bases with no gene match: 8. In DNA form, the CDR3 reads TGTGCCAGCAGCAGCCCGGGACAGAGAAATGAAAAACTGTTTTTT. This sequence encodes CASSSPGQRNEKLFF.

The J gene is TRBJ2-1, the V gene TRBV11-3; 7 bases match TRBD1. Losses at the gene ends were 5 bases for V and 6 bases for J; bases not matched to a gene: 4. In germline, CDR1 is SGHNT, CDR2 YENEEA. This CDR3 has 13 amino acids. The CDR3 loop is CASSRRQGNEQFF. The CDR3, as DNA: TGTGCCAGCAGCCGACGACAGGGCAATGAGCAGTTCTTC.

This clone was counted a single time. The rearrangement links TRBV4-3 to TRBJ1-2; no clear D. CDR1 is LGHNA and CDR2 is YSLEER in the germline V gene. The CDR3 loop spans 14 amino acids. The V end lost 6 bases, the J end lost 0 bases, and 11 bases lay between the germline ends. This CDR3 is CASSPMAANYGYTF. As DNA, the CDR3 is TGCGCCAGCAGTCCGATGGCGGCTAACTATGGCTACACCTTC.

J is TRBJ2-2 and V is TRBV5-1; TRBD1 might be the D (5 bases). Trimming took off 4 bases at V and 1 base at J, with 8 bases between the two ends. Germline-derived CDR1 and CDR2 are SGHRS and YFSETQ. The CDR3 loop spans 14 amino acids. CDR3 coding DNA: TGCGCCAGCAGCGGAACAGGGAACACCGGGGAGCTGTTTTTT. This sequence encodes CASSGTGNTGELFF.